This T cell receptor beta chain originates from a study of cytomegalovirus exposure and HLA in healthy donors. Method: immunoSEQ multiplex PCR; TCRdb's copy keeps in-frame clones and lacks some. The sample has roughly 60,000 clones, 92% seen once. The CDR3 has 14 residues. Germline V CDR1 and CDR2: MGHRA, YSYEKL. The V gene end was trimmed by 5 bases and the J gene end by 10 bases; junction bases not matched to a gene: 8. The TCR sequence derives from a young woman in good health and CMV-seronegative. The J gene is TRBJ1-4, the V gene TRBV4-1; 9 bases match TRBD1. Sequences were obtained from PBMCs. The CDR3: CASSSGTGFGKLFF. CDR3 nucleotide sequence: TGCGCCAGCAGCTCCGGGACAGGGTTTGGAAAACTGTTTTTT.